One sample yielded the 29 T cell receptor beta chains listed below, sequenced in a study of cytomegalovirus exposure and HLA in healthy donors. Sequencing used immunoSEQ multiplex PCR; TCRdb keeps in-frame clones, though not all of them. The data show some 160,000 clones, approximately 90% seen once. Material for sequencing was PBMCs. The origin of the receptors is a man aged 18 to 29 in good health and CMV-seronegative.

The DNA of the CDR3 is TGTGCCAGCAGCTCCCGGACAGGGGGCCTCTTAGGCTACACCTTC. Encoded protein: CASSSRTGGLLGYTF. This rearrangement joins TRBV2 to TRBJ1-2, with 11 bases aligning to TRBD1. The CDR3 is made up of 15 amino acids. The J segment lost 8 bases and the V segment lost 6 bases, leaving 11 bases of the junction unmatched. Germline CDR1 and CDR2: SNHLY and FYNNEI.

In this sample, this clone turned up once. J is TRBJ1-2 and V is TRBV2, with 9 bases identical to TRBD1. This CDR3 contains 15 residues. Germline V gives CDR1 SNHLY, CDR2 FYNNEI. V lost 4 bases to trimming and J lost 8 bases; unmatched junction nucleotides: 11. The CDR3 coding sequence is TGTGCCAGCAGTGGGTTCTCACAGGGGGCGGCCGGCTACACCTTC. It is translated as CASSGFSQGAAGYTF. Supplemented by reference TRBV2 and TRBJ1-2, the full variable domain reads EPEVTQTPSHQVTQMGQEVILRCVPISNHLYFYWYRQILGQKVEFLVSFYNNEISEKSEIFDDQFSVERPDGSNFTLKIRSTKLEDSAMYFCASSGFSQGAAGYTFGSGTRLTVV.

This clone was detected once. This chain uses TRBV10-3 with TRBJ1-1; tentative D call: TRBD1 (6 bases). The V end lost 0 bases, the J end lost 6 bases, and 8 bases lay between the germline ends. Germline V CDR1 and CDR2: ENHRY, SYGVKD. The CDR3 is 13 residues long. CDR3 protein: CAISESNRAEAFF. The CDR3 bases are TGTGCCATCAGTGAGTCCAACAGGGCTGAAGCTTTCTTT.

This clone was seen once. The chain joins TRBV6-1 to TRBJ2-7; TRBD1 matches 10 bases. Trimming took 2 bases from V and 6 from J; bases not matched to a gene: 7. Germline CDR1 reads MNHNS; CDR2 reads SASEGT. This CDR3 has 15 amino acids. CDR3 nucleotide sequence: TGTGCCAGCAGTGAAAGGAGACAGGGGGCTGGCGAGCAGTACTTC. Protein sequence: CASSERRQGAGEQYF.

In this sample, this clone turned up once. The CDR3 DNA is TGTGCCAGCAGCTGGAGCGGTCCCGGGATTCCCGAGCAGTACGTC. Its translation: CASSWSGPGIPEQYV. The J gene is TRBJ2-7, the V gene TRBV5-4, with a possible D match to TRBD2 (5 bases). The germline V and J ends were trimmed by 3 bases and 6 bases, with 19 bases remaining between them. Germline V gene data show CDR1 as SGHNT and CDR2 as YYREEE (reference sequence). The CDR3 runs to 15 residues.

The CDR3: CASSEKAGTGPDTQYF. CDR3 sequence (DNA): TGTGCCAGCAGTGAAAAGGCGGGGACAGGGCCAGATACGCAGTATTTT. The chain employs TRBV6-1 and TRBJ2-3; 9 positions match TRBD1. CDR3 length: 16 residues. The junction had 7 bases not matched to a gene; V was cut back by 2 bases and J by 4 bases. CDR1 and CDR2 (germline): MNHNS, SASEGT.

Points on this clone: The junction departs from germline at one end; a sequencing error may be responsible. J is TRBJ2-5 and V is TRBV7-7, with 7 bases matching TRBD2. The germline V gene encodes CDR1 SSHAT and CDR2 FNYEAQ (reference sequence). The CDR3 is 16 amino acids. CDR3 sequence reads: CASSRDYSLSRETQYF. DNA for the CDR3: TGTGCTAGCAGCCGGGACTATTCCTTATCGAGGGAGACCCAGTACTTC.

For the CDR3, the DNA is TGTGCCATTGGGGAGCGCCGTCAGCCCCAGCATTTT. It encodes CAIGERRQPQHF. V and J are TRBV19 and TRBJ1-5; D is uncertain. Trimming shortened V by 10 bases and J by 6 bases, and 13 bases separated the two germline ends. The CDR3 has 12 amino acids. The V gene's germline CDR1 is LNHDA and CDR2 SQIVND (reference sequence).

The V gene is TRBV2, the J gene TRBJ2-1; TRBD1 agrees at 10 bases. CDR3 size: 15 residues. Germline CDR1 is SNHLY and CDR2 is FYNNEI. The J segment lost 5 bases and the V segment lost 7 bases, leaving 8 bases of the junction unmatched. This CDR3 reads CASTLRQGAHNEQFF. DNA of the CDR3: TGTGCCAGCACCCTTCGACAGGGGGCCCACAATGAGCAGTTCTTC.

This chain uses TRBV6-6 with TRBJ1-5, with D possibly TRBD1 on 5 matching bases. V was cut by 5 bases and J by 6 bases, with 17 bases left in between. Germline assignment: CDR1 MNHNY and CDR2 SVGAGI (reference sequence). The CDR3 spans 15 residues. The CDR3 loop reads CASSSRRGVVQPQHF. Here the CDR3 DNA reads TGTGCCAGCAGTAGTCGTAGGGGCGTGGTTCAGCCCCAGCATTTT.

The CDR3 coding sequence is TGTGCCAGCACAGGAGGGACCAGAGGTAGCTATGGCTACACCTTC. It yields the protein CASTGGTRGSYGYTF. This chain links TRBV19 with TRBJ1-2; D perhaps matches TRBD1 (5 bases). V was clipped by 9 bases and J by 4 bases, with 21 bases between them. Germline lookup yields CDR1 LNHDA and CDR2 SQIVND (reference sequence). This CDR3 comprises 15 residues.

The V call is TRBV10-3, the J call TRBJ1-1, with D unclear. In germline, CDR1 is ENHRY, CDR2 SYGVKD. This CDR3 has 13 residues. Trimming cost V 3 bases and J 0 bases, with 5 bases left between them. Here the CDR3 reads CAISEQLNTEAFF. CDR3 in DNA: TGTGCCATCAGTGAACAGCTGAACACTGAAGCTTTCTTT.

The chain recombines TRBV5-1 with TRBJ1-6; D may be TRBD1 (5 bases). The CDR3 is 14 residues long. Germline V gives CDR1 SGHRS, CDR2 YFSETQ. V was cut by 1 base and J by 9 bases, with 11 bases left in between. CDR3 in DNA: TGCGCCAGCAGCTTGTCTGGGGCGGCTTCACCCCTCCACTTT. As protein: CASSLSGAASPLHF.

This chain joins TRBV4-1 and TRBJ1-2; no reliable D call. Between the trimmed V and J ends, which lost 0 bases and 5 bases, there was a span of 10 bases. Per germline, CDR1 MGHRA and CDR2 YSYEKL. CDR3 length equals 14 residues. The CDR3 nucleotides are TGCGCCAGCAGCCAAGAGCTCCAGTCATATGGCTACACCTTC. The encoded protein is CASSQELQSYGYTF.

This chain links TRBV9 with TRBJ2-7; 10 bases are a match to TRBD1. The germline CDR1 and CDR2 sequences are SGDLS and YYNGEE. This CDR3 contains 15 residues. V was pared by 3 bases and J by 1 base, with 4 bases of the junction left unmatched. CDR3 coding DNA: TGTGCCAGCAGCGCCGGGACAGGGGTTTCCTACGAGCAGTACTTC. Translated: CASSAGTGVSYEQYF.

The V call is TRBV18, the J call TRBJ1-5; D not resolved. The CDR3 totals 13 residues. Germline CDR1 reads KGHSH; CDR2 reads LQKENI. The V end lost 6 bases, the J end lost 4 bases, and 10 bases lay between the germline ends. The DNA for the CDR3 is TGTGCCAGCTCCGAGGATTTGAATCAGCCCCAGCATTTT. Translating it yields CASSEDLNQPQHF.

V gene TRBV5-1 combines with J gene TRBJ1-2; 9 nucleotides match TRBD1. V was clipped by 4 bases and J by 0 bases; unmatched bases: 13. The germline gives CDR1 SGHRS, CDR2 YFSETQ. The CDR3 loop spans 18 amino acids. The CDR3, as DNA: TGCGCCAGCAGCCTAGGGACAGGGCTACAAAATCCTAACTATGGCTACACCTTC. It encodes CASSLGTGLQNPNYGYTF.

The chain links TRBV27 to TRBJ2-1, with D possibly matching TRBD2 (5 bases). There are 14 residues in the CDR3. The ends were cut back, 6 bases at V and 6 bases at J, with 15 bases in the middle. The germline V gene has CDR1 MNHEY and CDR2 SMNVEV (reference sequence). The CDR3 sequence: CASRGGSLFNEQFF. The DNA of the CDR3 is TGTGCCAGCAGGGGTGGGAGTCTCTTCAATGAGCAGTTCTTC.

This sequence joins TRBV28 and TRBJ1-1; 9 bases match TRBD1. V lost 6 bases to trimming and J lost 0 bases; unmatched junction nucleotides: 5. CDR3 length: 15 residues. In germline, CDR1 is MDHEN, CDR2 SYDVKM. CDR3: CASSSGTGMNTEAFF. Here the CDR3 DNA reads TGTGCCAGCAGCTCCGGGACAGGGATGAACACTGAAGCTTTCTTT. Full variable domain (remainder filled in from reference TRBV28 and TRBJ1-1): DVKVTQSSRYLVKRTGEKVFLECVQDMDHENMFWYRQDPGLGLRLIYFSYDVKMKEKGDIPEGYSVSREKKERFSLILESASTNQTSMYLCASSSGTGMNTEAFFGQGTRLTVV.

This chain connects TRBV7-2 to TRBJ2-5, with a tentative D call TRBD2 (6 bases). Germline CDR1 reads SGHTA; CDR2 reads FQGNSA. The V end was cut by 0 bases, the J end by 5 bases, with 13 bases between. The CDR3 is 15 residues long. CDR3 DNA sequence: TGTGCCAGCAGCTTAGCTCCTCTAGGAGGGGAGACCCAGTACTTC. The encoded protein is CASSLAPLGGETQYF. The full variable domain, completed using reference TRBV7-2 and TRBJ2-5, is GAGVSQSPSNKVTEKGKDVELRCDPISGHTALYWYRQSLGQGLEFLIYFQGNSAPDKSGLPSDRFSAERTGGSVSTLTIQRTQQEDSAVYLCASSLAPLGGETQYFGPGTRLLVL.

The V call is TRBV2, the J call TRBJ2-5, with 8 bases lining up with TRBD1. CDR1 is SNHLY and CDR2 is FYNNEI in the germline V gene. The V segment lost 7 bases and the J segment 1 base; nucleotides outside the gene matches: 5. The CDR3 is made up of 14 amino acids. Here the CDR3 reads CASMKDRAQETQYF. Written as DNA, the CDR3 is TGTGCCAGCATGAAGGACAGGGCCCAAGAGACCCAGTACTTC.

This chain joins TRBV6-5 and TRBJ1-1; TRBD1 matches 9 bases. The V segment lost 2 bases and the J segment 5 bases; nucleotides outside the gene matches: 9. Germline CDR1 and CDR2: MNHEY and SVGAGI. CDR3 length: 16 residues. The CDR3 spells CASSYRQGGRSTEAFF. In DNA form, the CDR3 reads TGTGCCAGCAGTTACAGACAGGGGGGAAGGAGTACTGAAGCTTTCTTT.

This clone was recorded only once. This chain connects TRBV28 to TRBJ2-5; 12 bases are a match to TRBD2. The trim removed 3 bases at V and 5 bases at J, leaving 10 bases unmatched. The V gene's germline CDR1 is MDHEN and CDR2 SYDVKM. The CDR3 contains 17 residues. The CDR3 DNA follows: TGTGCCAGCAGTTTTGTCCCTAGCGGGAGGGTCGCGGAGACCCAGTACTTC. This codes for CASSFVPSGRVAETQYF.

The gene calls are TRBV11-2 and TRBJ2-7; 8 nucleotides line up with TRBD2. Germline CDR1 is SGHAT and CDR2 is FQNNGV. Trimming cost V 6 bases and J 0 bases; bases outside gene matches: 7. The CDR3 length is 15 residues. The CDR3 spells CASRRPGTSSYEQYF. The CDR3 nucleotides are TGTGCCAGCAGACGACCCGGGACTAGCTCCTACGAGCAGTACTTC.

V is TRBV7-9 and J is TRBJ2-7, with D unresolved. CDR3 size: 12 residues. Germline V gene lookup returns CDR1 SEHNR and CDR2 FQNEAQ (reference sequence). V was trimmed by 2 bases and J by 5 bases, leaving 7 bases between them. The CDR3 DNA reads TGTGCCAGCAGCTTAAGCTTCAACGAGCAGTACTTC. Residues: CASSLSFNEQYF.

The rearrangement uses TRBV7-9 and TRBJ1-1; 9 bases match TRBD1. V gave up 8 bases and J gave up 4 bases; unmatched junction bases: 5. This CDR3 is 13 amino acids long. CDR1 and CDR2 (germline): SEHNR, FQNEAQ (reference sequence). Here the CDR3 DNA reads TGTGCCAGCCCGGACAGGGGCGGCACTGAAGCTTTCTTT. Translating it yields CASPDRGGTEAFF. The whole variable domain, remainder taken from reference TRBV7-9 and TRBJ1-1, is DTGVSQNPRHKITKRGQNVTFRCDPISEHNRLYWYRQTLGQGPEFLTYFQNEAQLEKSRLLSDRFSAERPKGSFSTLEIQRTEQGDSAMYLCASPDRGGTEAFFGQGTRLTVV.

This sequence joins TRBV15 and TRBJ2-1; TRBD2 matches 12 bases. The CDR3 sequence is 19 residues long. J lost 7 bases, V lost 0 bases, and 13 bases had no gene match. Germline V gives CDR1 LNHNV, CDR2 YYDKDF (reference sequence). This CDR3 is CATSRDLGVRTSGVNEQFF. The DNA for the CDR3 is TGTGCCACCAGCAGAGATTTAGGGGTTAGGACTAGCGGGGTGAATGAGCAGTTCTTC.

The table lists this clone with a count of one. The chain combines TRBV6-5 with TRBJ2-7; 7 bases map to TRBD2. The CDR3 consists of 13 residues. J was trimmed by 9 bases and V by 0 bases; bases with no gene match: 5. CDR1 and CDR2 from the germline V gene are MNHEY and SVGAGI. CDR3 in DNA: TGTGCCAGCAGTTACTCGGGAGGGCCGATGCAGTACTTC. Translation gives CASSYSGGPMQYF.

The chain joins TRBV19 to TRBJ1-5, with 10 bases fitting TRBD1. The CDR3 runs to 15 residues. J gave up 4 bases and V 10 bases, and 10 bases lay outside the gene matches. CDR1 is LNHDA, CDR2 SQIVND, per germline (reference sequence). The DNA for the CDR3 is TGTGCCACCGCGGGGGGACAGGGGTTGAATCAGCCCCAGCATTTT. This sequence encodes CATAGGQGLNQPQHF.